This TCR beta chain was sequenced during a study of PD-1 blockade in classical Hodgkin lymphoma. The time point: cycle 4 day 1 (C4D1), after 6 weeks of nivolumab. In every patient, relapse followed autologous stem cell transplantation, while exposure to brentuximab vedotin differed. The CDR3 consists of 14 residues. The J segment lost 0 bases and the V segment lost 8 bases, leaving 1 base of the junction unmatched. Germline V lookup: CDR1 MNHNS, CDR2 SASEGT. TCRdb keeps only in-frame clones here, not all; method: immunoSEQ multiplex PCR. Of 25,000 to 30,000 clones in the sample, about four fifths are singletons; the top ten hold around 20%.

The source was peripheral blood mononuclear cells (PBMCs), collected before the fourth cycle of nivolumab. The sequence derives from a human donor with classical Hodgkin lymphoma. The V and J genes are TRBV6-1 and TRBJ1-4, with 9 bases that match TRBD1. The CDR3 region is CASGTGSTNEKLFF. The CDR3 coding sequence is TGTGCCAGCGGGACAGGGTCAACTAATGAAAAACTGTTTTTT.